The entry below describes one TCR beta chain. The table came from immunoSEQ multiplex PCR; TCRdb's copy has only in-frame clones and leaves some out. Among some 74,000 clones listed, about 95% were seen once. V trimming: 10 bases; J trimming: 7 bases; junction bases outside the gene matches: 4. This CDR3 is 10 amino acids long. Germline CDR1 and CDR2: SNHLY and FYNNEI. This specimen belongs to a study of control samples from healthy donors and cancer patients. V usage is TRBV2 and J usage is TRBJ2-7, with 7 bases matching TRBD1. Sequencing used blood. This TCR was sampled from a woman aged 30 to 39 in good health. This chain's CDR3 is CATGTEEQYF. Written as DNA, the CDR3 is TGTGCCACCGGGACAGAGGAGCAGTACTTC.